This T cell receptor beta chain was sequenced during a study of blood T cells in healthy people across ages. The germline V and J ends were trimmed by 0 bases and 2 bases, with 7 bases remaining between them. Per the germline V gene, CDR1 is DFQATT and CDR2 is SNEGSKA (reference sequence). This CDR3 comprises 13 residues. Together with a sample-barcoded 5' primer, a J-beta primer mix was included in a second PCR lasting about 7 to 12 cycles. Carrying 12 random nucleotides, a template-switch adaptor labeled each individual cDNA molecule. MiXCR was run by TCRdb on the 5' RACE reads, yielding one entry per CDR3 protein. The repertoire consists of more than 650,000 distinct CDR3 sequences, with 22% occurring once and the leading ten covering about 22%. Findings of the study overall: The fall in TCR beta diversity per million T cells was roughly linear with age.

The table lists this clonotype with a few counts. Its antigen is undetermined. V usage is TRBV20-1 and J usage is TRBJ1-2; D is possibly TRBD1 (5 bases). Material: blood. The TCR comes from a man between 65 and 85 years old in good health. The DNA for the CDR3 is TGCAGTGCTAGAGATGCAGGGAACTATGGCTACACCTTC. Its translation: CSARDAGNYGYTF.